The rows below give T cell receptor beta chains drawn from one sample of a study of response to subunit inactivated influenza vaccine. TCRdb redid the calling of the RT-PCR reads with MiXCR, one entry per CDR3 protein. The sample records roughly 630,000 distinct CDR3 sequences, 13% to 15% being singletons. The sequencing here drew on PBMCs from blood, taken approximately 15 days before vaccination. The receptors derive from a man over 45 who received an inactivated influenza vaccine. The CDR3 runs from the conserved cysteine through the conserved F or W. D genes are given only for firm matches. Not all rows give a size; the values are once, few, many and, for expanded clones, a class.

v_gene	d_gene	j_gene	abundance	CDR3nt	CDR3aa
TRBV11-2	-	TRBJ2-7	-	TGTGCCAGCAGCTTAGGTTCTACCCGTGGGGACGAGCAGTACTTC	CASSLGSTRGDEQYF
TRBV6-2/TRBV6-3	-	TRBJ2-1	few	TGTGCCAGCAGTTATTTGGGGGCAGGAGGCCCCAATGAGCAGTTCTTC	CASSYLGAGGPNEQFF
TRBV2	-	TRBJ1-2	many	TGTGCCAGCAGTAAAACAGGGATTTACTATGGCTACACCTTC	CASSKTGIYYGYTF
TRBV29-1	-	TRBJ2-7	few	TGCAGCGTTGAAGATGCGGAGCAGTACTTC	CSVEDAEQYF
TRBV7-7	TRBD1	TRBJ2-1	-	TGTGCTAGCAGCGGCACTCAGGGGGCGCGATACAATGAGCAGTTCTTC	CASSGTQGARYNEQFF
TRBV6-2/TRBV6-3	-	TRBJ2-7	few	TGTGCCAGCAGTTACGCTGGTGCGATGAACTCCTACGAGCAGTACTTC	CASSYAGAMNSYEQYF
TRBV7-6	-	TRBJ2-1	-	TGTGCCAGCAGCGCACGGGACTTTTACAATGAGCAGTTCTTC	CASSARDFYNEQFF
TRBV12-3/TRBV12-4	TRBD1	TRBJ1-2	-	TGTGCCAGCAGTTCGGACAGGGAGGAACAGGCCTACTATGGCTACACCTTC	CASSSDREEQAYYGYTF
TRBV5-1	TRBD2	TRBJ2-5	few	TGCGCCAGCAGCTTGGCCACCGGGGGGGCCAGAGAGACCCAGTACTTC	CASSLATGGARETQYF
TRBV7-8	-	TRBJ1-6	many	TGTGCCAGCAGCTTAGCGCAAGGGGTCGAGTCACCCCTCCACTTT	CASSLAQGVESPLHF
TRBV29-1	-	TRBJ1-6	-	TGCAGCGTTTCTGAGGGCTCAAAGAATTCACCCCTCCACTTT	CSVSEGSKNSPLHF
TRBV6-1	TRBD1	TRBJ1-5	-	TGTGCCAGCAGTGATGGAGGGGGCGGGAATCAGCCCCAGCATTTT	CASSDGGGGNQPQHF
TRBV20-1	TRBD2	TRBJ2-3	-	TGCAGTGCTAGAGGCTTCGGACTAGCGGGAGCTGGTGGAGATACGCAGTATTTT	CSARGFGLAGAGGDTQYF
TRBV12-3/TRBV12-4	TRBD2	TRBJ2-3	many	TGTGCCAGCAGATCCGGGACTAGCGGGCCAGATACGCAGTATTTT	CASRSGTSGPDTQYF